The sequence of this TCR beta chain was determined in a study of early T cells in non-severe SARS-CoV-2 infection. About the research overall: The input, bulk RNA from unsorted whole blood, was sequenced, and chains were unpaired. Findings and limits, study-wide: The study's VDJdb matching favored anti-spike CD8 responses and missed private and CD4 specificities.

With respect to this clonotype: What it binds is not known.

Attached unique molecular identifiers marked individual cDNA molecules. TCRdb re-called the 5' RACE reads through MiXCR, storing one row per CDR3 protein. Altogether some 46,000 distinct CDR3 sequences are present, about 10% being singletons, with the ten largest covering 14% to 15%. In germline, CDR1 is ENHRY, CDR2 SYGVKD. CDR3 length equals 13 residues. V trimming: 8 bases; J trimming: 4 bases; junction bases outside the gene matches: 3. The TCR was taken from an adult who was a healthcare worker with PCR-confirmed SARS-CoV-2 infection or an uninfected control (not recorded which). The source material was whole blood. J is TRBJ1-5 and V is TRBV10-3; 9 nucleotides match TRBD1. The CDR3 sequence: CAIAGTGNQPQHF. CDR3 bases: TGTGCCATCGCCGGGACAGGGAATCAGCCCCAGCATTTT.